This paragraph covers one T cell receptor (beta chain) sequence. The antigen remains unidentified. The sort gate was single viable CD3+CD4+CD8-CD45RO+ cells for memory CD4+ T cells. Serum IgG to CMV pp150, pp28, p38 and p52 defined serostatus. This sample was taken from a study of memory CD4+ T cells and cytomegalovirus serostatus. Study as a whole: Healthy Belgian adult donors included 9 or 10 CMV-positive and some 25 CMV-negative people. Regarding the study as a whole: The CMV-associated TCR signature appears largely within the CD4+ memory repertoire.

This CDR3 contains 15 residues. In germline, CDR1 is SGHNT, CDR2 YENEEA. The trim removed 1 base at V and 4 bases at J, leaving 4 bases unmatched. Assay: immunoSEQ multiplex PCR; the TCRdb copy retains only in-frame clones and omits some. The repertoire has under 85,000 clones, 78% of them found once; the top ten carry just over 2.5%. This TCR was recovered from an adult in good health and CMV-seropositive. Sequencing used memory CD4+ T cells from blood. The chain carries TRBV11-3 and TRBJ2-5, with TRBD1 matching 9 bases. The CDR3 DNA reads TGTGCCAGCAGCTTAGCGACGACAGGGGGAGAGACCCAGTACTTC. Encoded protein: CASSLATTGGETQYF.